The clone carrying this TCR beta chain was recorded a few times. The data derive from a study of response to subunit inactivated influenza vaccine. Trimming at V came to 6 bases and at J to 8 bases, leaving 15 bases not matched to a gene. This CDR3 contains 15 residues. Germline CDR1 and CDR2: MNHEY and SVGEGT. A single record per CDR3 protein comes from TCRdb applying MiXCR to the RT-PCR reads. The table lists just under 550,000 distinct CDR3 sequences, around a quarter of them singletons. A further study also used this sample, focusing on T cells expressing NK-cell markers. This second study says: 5'RACE template switching with UMIs generated TCR beta cDNA. Repertoires of TCR beta were obtained from T cells sorted as CD3+CD56+NKG2C+, CD3+CD56+NKG2C- and CD3+CD56-NKG2C+. Sequencing covered eight donors, seven HCMV-seropositive and one seronegative.

The sequences come from CD4+ T cells sorted from PBMCs, collected 12 days after vaccination. The clonotype originates from a man aged 45-65 years who received an inactivated influenza vaccine. The chain is built from TRBV6-2 or TRBV6-3 and TRBJ2-7, with 8 bases lining up with TRBD1. Here the CDR3 reads CASRPGGEGSGKQYF. The CDR3 DNA sequence: TGTGCCAGCAGACCAGGGGGCGAGGGTTCCGGGAAGCAGTACTTC.